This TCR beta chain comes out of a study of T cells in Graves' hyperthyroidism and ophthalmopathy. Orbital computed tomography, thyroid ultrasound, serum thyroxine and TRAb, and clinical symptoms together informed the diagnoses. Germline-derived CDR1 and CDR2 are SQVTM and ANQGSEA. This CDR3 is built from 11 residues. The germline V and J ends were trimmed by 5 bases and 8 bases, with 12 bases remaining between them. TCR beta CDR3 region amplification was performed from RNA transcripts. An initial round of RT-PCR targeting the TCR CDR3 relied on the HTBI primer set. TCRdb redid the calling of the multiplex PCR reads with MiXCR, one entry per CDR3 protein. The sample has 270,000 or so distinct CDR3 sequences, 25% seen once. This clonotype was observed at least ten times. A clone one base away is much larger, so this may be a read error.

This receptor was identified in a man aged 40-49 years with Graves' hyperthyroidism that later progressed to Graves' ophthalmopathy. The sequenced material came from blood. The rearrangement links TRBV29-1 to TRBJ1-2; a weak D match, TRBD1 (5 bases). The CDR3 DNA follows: TGCAGCGTTCCCAACAGGAGCGGCTACACCTTC. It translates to CSVPNRSGYTF.